What follows are 8 T cell receptor beta chains derived from one specimen sequenced in a study of blood T cell repertoires in COVID-19. Some clones are missing from TCRdb's copy, which holds only in-frame ones; the method was immunoSEQ multiplex PCR. The sample gives around 90,000 clones, approximately 86% of which show up once; around 2% is in the top ten. The sample taken for sequencing was peripheral blood. These receptors came from a man aged 50-60 years with COVID-19, enrolled during active disease.

The chain couples TRBV28 to TRBJ1-1, with a tentative D call TRBD1 (5 bases). The CDR3 has 14 residues. CDR1 is MDHEN, CDR2 SYDVKM, per germline. V dropped 6 bases and J dropped 1 base, with 12 bases sitting between them. CDR3 region: CASRSQARNTEAFF. CDR3 nucleotides: TGTGCCAGCAGGTCACAGGCCCGGAACACTGAAGCTTTCTTT.

V and J are TRBV30 and TRBJ2-1; the D gene is possibly TRBD1 (5 bases). Germline V lookup: CDR1 GTSNPN, CDR2 SVGIG (reference sequence). With 5 bases removed from V and 3 bases from J, the gap between germline ends came to 14 bases. This CDR3 has 14 amino acids. The DNA for the CDR3 is TGTGCCTGGGGCTCGGACACCTTCTACAATGAGCAGTTCTTC. Translating gives CAWGSDTFYNEQFF.

The J gene is TRBJ2-3, the V gene TRBV5-1; 7 bases map to TRBD1. Per germline, CDR1 SGHRS and CDR2 YFSETQ. Germline trimming cut 7 bases from V and 3 bases from J; bases unmatched to any gene: 8. The CDR3 consists of 14 residues. CDR3 coding DNA: TGCGCCAGCGGCAATGGACAGGAGACAGATACGCAGTATTTT. This translates into CASGNGQETDTQYF.

The rearrangement joins TRBV6-5 to TRBJ1-5; no firm D call. The CDR3 consists of 14 residues. Trimming pared 8 bases from V and 0 bases from J, leaving 11 bases between. Germline values: CDR1 MNHEY, CDR2 SVGAGI. CDR3 coding DNA: TGTGCCAGCTCGTCAGACTATAGCAATCAGCCCCAGCATTTT. Its translation is CASSSDYSNQPQHF.

The chain is built from TRBV11-2 and TRBJ1-4, with D maybe TRBD1 (5 bases). Trimming cost V 0 bases and J 8 bases, with 19 bases left between them. This CDR3 is built from 17 residues. Germline V gives CDR1 SGHAT, CDR2 FQNNGV. Here the CDR3 DNA reads TGTGCCAGCAGCTTAGACGTCTGGAGGGACGGGAAAGAAAAACTGTTTTTT. This encodes CASSLDVWRDGKEKLFF.

The chain links TRBV3-1 (or the pseudogene TRBV3-2) to TRBJ2-3; 8 bases fit TRBD2. The CDR3 runs to 18 residues. The ends lost 4 bases at V and 2 bases at J; junction bases unmatched: 14. Germline CDR1 and CDR2: LGHDT and YNNKEL (reference sequence). CDR3 sequence: CASSLSSGGGLYTDTQYF. As DNA, the CDR3 is TGTGCCAGCAGCCTCTCCTCGGGGGGGGGACTTTACACAGATACGCAGTATTTT.

This clone has just one count. This rearrangement joins TRBV7-3 to TRBJ2-5; 14 positions match TRBD2. This CDR3 region has 16 residues. The junction had 6 bases not matched to a gene; V was cut back by 4 bases and J by 5 bases. CDR1 and CDR2 (germline): SGHTA, FQGTGA. The CDR3 here is CASSSARTSGGETQYF. Written as DNA, the CDR3 is TGTGCCAGCAGCTCCGCCCGGACTAGCGGGGGGGAGACCCAGTACTTC.

The rearrangement uses TRBV5-4 and TRBJ2-5, with D possibly TRBD1 on 6 matching bases. Germline V lookup: CDR1 SGHNT, CDR2 YYREEE (reference sequence). The CDR3 has 15 amino acids. V was clipped by 5 bases and J by 7 bases, with 21 bases between them. The CDR3: CASSRNRDKAGTQYF. The DNA for the CDR3 is TGTGCCAGCAGTCGTAACCGGGACAAAGCCGGGACCCAGTACTTC.